These 25 T cell receptor beta chains originate from one sample sequenced in a study of OX40 agonist ivuxolimab in advanced cancers. Sequencing was performed with immunoSEQ multiplex PCR; in TCRdb, only in-frame clones are kept and a portion is missing. Among roughly 67,000 clones listed, roughly 86% were seen once. Sequencing used CD4+ or CD8+ T cells sorted from blood, obtained in a trial of the OX40 agonist ivuxolimab. The receptor source for this set is an adult with an advanced solid tumor such as melanoma, head and neck, liver or kidney cancer.

This chain connects TRBV28 to TRBJ2-1; D is uncertain. CDR3 size: 13 residues. Germline V gene data show CDR1 as MDHEN and CDR2 as SYDVKM. The V end was cut by 8 bases, the J end by 0 bases, with 8 bases between. Here the CDR3 reads CASQQSSYNEQFF. CDR3 DNA sequence: TGTGCCAGCCAACAGAGCTCCTACAATGAGCAGTTCTTC.

The chain combines TRBV19 with TRBJ1-4; D remains ambiguous. Germline V gives CDR1 LNHDA, CDR2 SQIVND (reference sequence). V gave up 5 bases and J gave up 8 bases, with 18 bases separating them. This CDR3 is built from 15 residues. The CDR3: CASSDLGLVEEKLFF. DNA of the CDR3: TGTGCCAGTAGTGACCTCGGGTTGGTGGAAGAAAAACTGTTTTTT.

The chain recombines TRBV6-5 with TRBJ1-6; TRBD1 might be the D (5 bases). Germline CDR1 and CDR2: MNHEY and SVGAGI. Deletions cut 0 bases from V and 10 bases from J, with 16 bases between. CDR3 length: 16 residues. CDR3 region: CASSYSGGRGYSPLHF. CDR3 bases: TGTGCCAGCAGTTACTCGGGAGGGCGGGGGTACTCACCCCTCCACTTT.

The chain is built from TRBV28 and TRBJ1-1, with D possibly TRBD1 on 5 matching bases. The CDR3 consists of 17 residues. Per the germline V gene, CDR1 is MDHEN and CDR2 is SYDVKM. V lost 1 base to trimming and J lost 1 base, with 16 bases between them. The CDR3 coding sequence is TGTGCCAGCAGTTTATTTCAGGGTGTTCCCGGGAACACTGAAGCTTTCTTT. Translated, it gives CASSLFQGVPGNTEAFF.

The chain carries TRBV29-1 and TRBJ2-1; a weak D match, TRBD1 (6 bases). V shed 6 bases and J shed 8 bases, with 23 bases lying between them. Germline CDR1 and CDR2: SQVTM and ANQGSEA. This CDR3 is built from 15 residues. Written as DNA, the CDR3 is TGCAGCGTCCGCCCATGGGACACTACTTACTATGAGCAGTTCTTC. It yields the protein CSVRPWDTTYYEQFF.

The chain uses TRBV11-2 and TRBJ2-5; 8 bases are a match to TRBD2. This CDR3 has 16 amino acids. Looked up from germline, CDR1 is SGHAT and CDR2 is FQNNGV. Unmatched junction bases numbered 13, after V lost 5 bases and J lost 5 bases. CDR3 sequence (DNA): TGTGCCAGCAGCCCGTCGATGGGCGGGGGGTATGAGACCCAGTACTTC. Protein sequence: CASSPSMGGGYETQYF.

V usage is TRBV6-1 and J usage is TRBJ1-5, with unresolved D. Looked up from germline, CDR1 is MNHNS and CDR2 is SASEGT. The CDR3 runs to 11 residues. The V end was cut by 7 bases, the J end by 1 base, with 2 bases between. The CDR3 loop is CASTSNQPQHF. CDR3 DNA: TGTGCCAGCACCAGCAATCAGCCCCAGCATTTT.

This chain joins TRBV19 and TRBJ2-3; TRBD2 agrees at 10 bases. V dropped 5 bases and J dropped 4; count of bases not matched to a gene: 6. CDR1 LNHDA and CDR2 SQIVND come from the germline V gene (reference sequence). The length of the CDR3 is 15 residues. Here the CDR3 reads CASSSSGSGADTQYF. In DNA form, the CDR3 reads TGTGCCAGTAGTTCTAGCGGGAGCGGCGCAGATACGCAGTATTTT.

The V and J genes are TRBV27 and TRBJ2-6; TRBD2 might be the D (5 bases). CDR3 length: 15 amino acids. Germline V gene sequence: CDR1 MNHEY, CDR2 SMNVEV (reference sequence). V was pared by 4 bases and J by 1 base, with 8 bases between. CDR3 sequence reads: CASSSRGSGANVLTF. In DNA, the CDR3 is TGTGCCAGCAGTTCAAGAGGGTCTGGGGCCAACGTCCTGACTTTC.

The rearrangement joins TRBV7-2 to TRBJ2-7; TRBD1 aligns across 12 bases. In germline, CDR1 is SGHTA, CDR2 FQGNSA. V was pared by 5 bases and J by 2 bases, with 10 bases of the junction left unmatched. The CDR3 is 17 amino acids. The CDR3 is CASSQPGQGAKTYEQYF. In DNA form, the CDR3 reads TGTGCCAGCAGCCAGCCGGGACAGGGGGCTAAAACCTACGAGCAGTACTTC.

The genes are TRBV6-6 and TRBJ1-2; 8 bases match TRBD1. V was clipped by 2 bases and J by 8 bases; unmatched bases: 10. CDR3 length: 15 amino acids. Per the germline V gene, CDR1 is MNHNY and CDR2 is SVGAGI (reference sequence). Here the CDR3 reads CASSYPSTGDGGYTF. As DNA, the CDR3 is TGTGCCAGCAGTTACCCCTCGACAGGGGATGGAGGCTACACCTTC.

The chain has TRBV14 and TRBJ2-5; TRBD1 matches 8 bases. The J call may not be correct, given that the DNA end is closer to TRBJ2-7. The CDR3 has 17 amino acids. CDR1 and CDR2 (germline): SGHDN, FVKESK. Written as DNA, the CDR3 is TGTGCCAGCAGCCAGACATATACAGGGGGAAGCTCCTACGAGCAGTACTTC. Translation: CASSQTYTGGSSYEQYF.

The V and J genes are TRBV7-9 and TRBJ1-4; 12 bases align to TRBD1. Germline CDR1 reads SEHNR; CDR2 reads FQNEAQ (reference sequence). The J segment lost 8 bases and the V segment lost 0 bases, leaving 10 bases of the junction unmatched. The CDR3 spans 18 residues. This chain's CDR3 is CASSLAPGQGAFREKLFF. Here the CDR3 DNA reads TGTGCCAGCAGCTTAGCCCCGGGACAGGGGGCTTTTCGGGAAAAACTGTTTTTT. The full variable domain, with the rest looked up from reference TRBV7-9 and TRBJ1-4, is DTGVSQNPRHKITKRGQNVTFRCDPISEHNRLYWYRQTLGQGPEFLTYFQNEAQLEKSRLLSDRFSAERPKGSFSTLEIQRTEQGDSAMYLCASSLAPGQGAFREKLFFGSGTQLSVL.

The genes are TRBV29-1 and TRBJ1-1; D is unresolved. Germline V gene data show CDR1 as SQVTM and CDR2 as ANQGSEA. V was clipped by 5 bases and J by 1 base, with 5 bases between them. The CDR3 loop spans 11 amino acids. The CDR3 reads CSVRGNTEAFF. As DNA, the CDR3 is TGCAGCGTTCGGGGGAACACTGAAGCTTTCTTT.

The chain uses TRBV28 and TRBJ2-4; D possibly corresponds to TRBD1 (6 bases). The V gene lost 4 bases and the J gene lost 0 bases, with 10 bases spanning the gap. This CDR3 contains 15 residues. Germline V gene data show CDR1 as MDHEN and CDR2 as SYDVKM. CDR3 protein: CASSSGALAKNIQYF. CDR3 bases: TGTGCCAGCAGTTCAGGGGCCTTAGCCAAAAACATTCAGTACTTC.

The rearrangement uses TRBV6-4 and TRBJ1-5, with a possible D match to TRBD1 (5 bases). From germline, CDR1 is MRHNA and CDR2 SNTAGT. This CDR3 has 16 residues. Trimming stripped 2 bases from V and 0 bases from J, with 11 bases between. The CDR3 loop is CASSDPGHLSNQPQHF. The CDR3 DNA reads as TGTGCCAGCAGTGACCCTGGACACCTTAGCAATCAGCCCCAGCATTTT.

The CDR3 region has the DNA TGTGCCAGCAGTTCCCCTAGCACAGATACGCAGTATTTT. Protein product: CASSSPSTDTQYF. The chain recombines TRBV5-4 with TRBJ2-3, with D hard to call. Trimming pared 5 bases from V and 0 bases from J, leaving 7 bases between. The germline V gene has CDR1 SGHNT and CDR2 YYREEE (reference sequence). The CDR3 covers 13 residues.

V is TRBV7-9 and J is TRBJ1-1, with no clear D. V was pared by 0 bases and J by 1 base, with 6 bases between. CDR1 is SEHNR, CDR2 FQNEAQ, per germline (reference sequence). The CDR3 runs to 14 residues. CDR3 loop: CASSLAQSNTEAFF. CDR3 DNA sequence: TGTGCCAGCAGCTTAGCTCAATCGAACACTGAAGCTTTCTTT.

The rearrangement links TRBV30 to TRBJ1-3, with D unclear. Germline-derived CDR1 and CDR2 are GTSNPN and SVGIG (reference sequence). The CDR3 spans 15 residues. V was trimmed by 1 base and J by 0 bases, leaving 10 bases between them. The CDR3 nucleotides are TGTGCCTGGAGTGACTCTTACAGCTCTGGAAACACCATATATTTT. It translates to CAWSDSYSSGNTIYF.

This sequence joins TRBV28 and TRBJ1-5, with 7 positions matching TRBD1. Germline V CDR1 and CDR2: MDHEN, SYDVKM. CDR3 size: 14 residues. The ends lost 6 bases at V and 8 bases at J; junction bases unmatched: 10. The CDR3 DNA reads TGTGCCAGCAGAGGGGGCAGGGCGGGTGAGCCCCAGCATTTT. This encodes CASRGGRAGEPQHF.

The CDR3 spells CASSKGESGQPQHF. The CDR3 coding sequence is TGTGCCAGCAGCAAAGGGGAGTCGGGTCAGCCCCAGCATTTT. The chain recombines TRBV9 with TRBJ1-5, with D tentatively TRBD1 (5 bases). Germline CDR1 and CDR2: SGDLS and YYNGEE. There are 14 residues in the CDR3. V lost 4 bases and J lost 6, with 14 bases in between. Full variable domain (rest looked up from reference TRBV9 and TRBJ1-5): DSGVTQTPKHLITATGQRVTLRCSPRSGDLSVYWYQQSLDQGLQFLIQYYNGEERAKGNILERFSAQQFPDLHSELNLSSLELGDSALYFCASSKGESGQPQHFGDGTRLSIL.

The CDR3 region is CASSLRDSNYEQYF. The CDR3 coding sequence is TGTGCCAGCAGCTTAAGGGACAGCAACTACGAGCAGTACTTC. This sequence joins TRBV11-3 and TRBJ2-7, with 7 bases lining up with TRBD1. In germline, CDR1 is SGHNT, CDR2 YENEEA. The CDR3 is 14 amino acids. With 2 bases clipped from V and 3 bases from J, the junction kept 4 bases outside the gene matches.

The V call is TRBV5-4, the J call TRBJ1-6; D is possibly TRBD1 (5 bases). The CDR3 sequence is 14 residues long. Trimming took 0 bases from V and 5 from J, leaving 6 bases between them. Germline V lookup: CDR1 SGHNT, CDR2 YYREEE (reference sequence). CDR3 nucleotides: TGTGCCAGCAGCTTGGTGACAGATAATTCACCCCTCCACTTT. The encoded protein is CASSLVTDNSPLHF.

The J gene is TRBJ2-5, the V gene TRBV27; tentatively, D is TRBD2 (6 bases). The V gene lost 6 bases and the J gene lost 5 bases, with 28 bases spanning the gap. This CDR3 region has 18 residues. From germline, CDR1 is MNHEY and CDR2 SMNVEV (reference sequence). CDR3 sequence reads: CASRGQGAGLMVWETQYF. As DNA, the CDR3 is TGTGCCAGCAGGGGGCAAGGGGCGGGACTGATGGTGTGGGAGACCCAGTACTTC.

The gene calls are TRBV14 and TRBJ1-1; TRBD1 agrees at 7 bases. CDR3 length: 13 amino acids. Germline V CDR1 and CDR2: SGHDN, FVKESK. The J segment lost 4 bases and the V segment lost 4 bases, leaving 3 bases of the junction unmatched. CDR3 amino acids: CASSRQGVTEAFF. Written as DNA, the CDR3 is TGTGCCAGCAGCCGGCAGGGGGTCACTGAAGCTTTCTTT.